This T cell receptor beta chain was sequenced in a study of blood T cell repertoires in COVID-19. The table came from immunoSEQ multiplex PCR; TCRdb's copy has only in-frame clones and leaves some out. This table has 90,000 to 130,000 clones, roughly 84% appearing once. Germline V gene data show CDR1 as MNHNY and CDR2 as SVGAGI (reference sequence). The ends lost 5 bases at V and 0 bases at J; junction bases unmatched: 5. The CDR3 loop spans 17 amino acids. Sequences were obtained from peripheral blood. This chain joins TRBV6-6 and TRBJ2-7; 15 positions match TRBD2. The receptor was derived from a woman between 65 and 79 years old with acute or convalescent COVID-19. The CDR3: CASSLGLAGGSSYEQYF. CDR3 nucleotide sequence: TGTGCCAGCAGTCTCGGACTAGCGGGAGGGAGCTCCTACGAGCAGTACTTC.